The next 19 T cell receptor beta chains were all read from a single sample in a study of T-cell reconstitution after alpha-beta-depleted transplantation in children. For TCRbeta, the library was prepared with unique molecular identifiers. Via MiXCR, TCRdb re-called the PCR reads, giving one row per CDR3 protein. The repertoire includes around 78,000 distinct CDR3 sequences, around an eighth of them detected once, and 25% to 30% sits in the top ten. The sample here was PBMCs, mostly from graft donor cells, taken 180 days after TCRalphabeta/CD19-depleted stem cell transplant. Every receptor here comes from a male patient between 2 and 10 years old who had a stem cell transplant for acute lymphoblastic leukemia, so the T cells may come from the graft donor.

This clonotype was seen a handful of times. The chain employs TRBV20-1 and TRBJ1-2; TRBD1 matches at 7 bases. This CDR3 comprises 14 residues. Trimming cost V 5 bases and J 4 bases; bases outside gene matches: 10. The germline V gene encodes CDR1 DFQATT and CDR2 SNEGSKA (reference sequence). The CDR3 sequence is CSAGQGGRGYGYTF. The DNA of the CDR3 is TGCAGTGCTGGCCAGGGGGGAAGGGGCTATGGCTACACCTTC.

This chain links TRBV7-3 with TRBJ2-4, with 8 bases identical to TRBD2. Trimming took 5 bases from V and 7 from J; bases not matched to a gene: 10. The length of the CDR3 is 15 residues. The germline CDR1 and CDR2 sequences are SGHTA and FQGTGA. CDR3 bases: TGTGCCAGCAGCCCCTCCAGCGGGAGCACGAACATTCAGTACTTC. Its protein product is CASSPSSGSTNIQYF.

The chain couples TRBV28 to TRBJ2-7, with D unclear. Germline lookup yields CDR1 MDHEN and CDR2 SYDVKM. Trimming took 2 bases from V and 7 from J, leaving 9 bases between them. The CDR3 has 12 residues. CDR3 in amino acids: CASSLGLGEQYF. CDR3 in DNA: TGTGCCAGCAGTTTAGGGCTAGGGGAGCAGTACTTC.

The CDR3 reads CASSLGHDTQYF. Here the CDR3 DNA reads TGTGCCAGCAGCCTGGGACACGATACGCAGTATTTT. This chain connects TRBV3-1 to TRBJ2-3, with D perhaps TRBD1 (6 bases). Germline CDR1 is LGHDT and CDR2 is YNNKEL (reference sequence). V lost 4 bases, J lost 6 bases, and 8 bases lay in between. The length of the CDR3 is 12 residues.

This clonotype was counted a single time. The rearrangement uses TRBV13 and TRBJ2-7; D is ambiguous. The CDR3 has 14 amino acids. The germline V and J ends were trimmed by 5 bases and 0 bases, with 11 bases remaining between them. Germline assignment: CDR1 PRHDT and CDR2 FYEKMQ (reference sequence). CDR3 sequence: CASSPRRASYEQYF. The CDR3 bases are TGTGCCAGCAGCCCTCGACGGGCCTCCTACGAGCAGTACTTC.

The chain employs TRBV4-3 and TRBJ2-4; possible D gene TRBD1, 6 bases. The CDR3 runs to 18 residues. Per germline, CDR1 LGHNA and CDR2 YSLEER. With 0 bases removed from V and 4 bases from J, the gap between germline ends came to 19 bases. The chain's CDR3 is CASSQDRRTASLKNIQYF. CDR3 sequence (DNA): TGCGCCAGCAGCCAAGATCGTAGGACAGCATCCTTAAAAAACATTCAGTACTTC.

The sample holds many counts of this clonotype. J is TRBJ2-7 and V is TRBV6-1; tentatively, D is TRBD2 (6 bases). The V end was cut by 3 bases, the J end by 5 bases, with 8 bases between. Germline CDR1 is MNHNS and CDR2 is SASEGT. The CDR3 sequence is 12 residues long. The CDR3 DNA follows: TGTGCCAGCAGTGAGTGGAGGGACGAGCAGTACTTC. Translating gives CASSEWRDEQYF.

The sample holds a few counts of this clonotype. The rearrangement uses TRBV5-6 and TRBJ1-2, with 7 bases lining up with TRBD1. In germline, CDR1 is SGHDT, CDR2 YYEEEE. Losses at the gene ends were 7 bases for V and 5 bases for J; bases not matched to a gene: 14. The CDR3 has 15 residues. The CDR3 DNA is TGTGCCAGCGCGCGGCAGGGGGACGGCCCTTATGGCTACACCTTC. Residues: CASARQGDGPYGYTF.

The chain combines TRBV7-9 with TRBJ2-7, with unresolved D. The CDR3 has 13 amino acids. Germline CDR1 reads SEHNR; CDR2 reads FQNEAQ (reference sequence). V was trimmed by 3 bases and J by 0 bases, leaving 6 bases between them. CDR3 in amino acids: CASSFASSYEQYF. The CDR3 bases are TGTGCCAGCAGCTTTGCAAGCTCCTACGAGCAGTACTTC.

V usage is TRBV7-3 and J usage is TRBJ2-3; D may be TRBD1 or TRBD2 (6 bases each). The V and J ends lost 1 base and 0 bases respectively, with 14 bases between them. This CDR3 region has 17 residues. Germline V gene data show CDR1 as SGHTA and CDR2 as FQGTGA. The CDR3, as DNA: TGTGCCAGCAGCTTAAACGGGGGCCGGATTAGCACAGATACGCAGTATTTT. It is translated as CASSLNGGRISTDTQYF.

There are many counts of this clonotype. The V and J genes are TRBV29-1 and TRBJ2-7; the D is unclear. Trimming took off 4 bases at V and 3 bases at J, with 7 bases between the two ends. The CDR3 runs 11 residues. CDR1 is SQVTM and CDR2 is ANQGSEA in the germline V gene. The CDR3, as DNA: TGCAGCGTTGTAGGAGTCTACGAGCAGTACTTC. Protein: CSVVGVYEQYF.

In this sample, this clonotype turned up many times. The genes are TRBV20-1 and TRBJ1-1; D remains unclear. CDR3 length: 11 residues. V lost 3 bases, J lost 1 base, and 3 bases lay in between. The germline CDR1 and CDR2 sequences are DFQATT and SNEGSKA (reference sequence). Here the CDR3 DNA reads TGCAGTGCTAGCAAGAACACTGAAGCTTTCTTT. Its translation is CSASKNTEAFF.

The sample holds a few counts of this clonotype. This chain connects TRBV7-2 to TRBJ2-7; D call uncertain. Deletions cut 4 bases from V and 7 bases from J, with 8 bases between. Germline V gene lookup returns CDR1 SGHTA and CDR2 FQGNSA. CDR3 size: 11 residues. The CDR3 DNA sequence: TGTGCCAGCAGCTCTCTTTGGGAGCAGTACTTC. Protein: CASSSLWEQYF. Looking up the rest from reference TRBV7-2 and TRBJ2-7 gives the full variable domain: GAGVSQSPSNKVTEKGKDVELRCDPISGHTALYWYRQSLGQGLEFLIYFQGNSAPDKSGLPSDRFSAERTGGSVSTLTIQRTQQEDSAVYLCASSSLWEQYFGPGTRLTVT.

This clonotype was found a few times. The V and J genes are TRBV7-9 and TRBJ2-5, with a possible D match to TRBD2 (5 bases). The CDR3 is made up of 14 amino acids. V was cut by 2 bases and J by 4 bases, with 11 bases left in between. Germline V CDR1 and CDR2: SEHNR, FQNEAQ (reference sequence). The CDR3 here is CASSLRESRETQYF. CDR3 DNA sequence: TGTGCCAGCAGCTTAAGGGAGAGCCGAGAGACCCAGTACTTC. Together with reference TRBV7-9 and TRBJ2-5, the CDR3 gives the full variable domain: DTGVSQNPRHKITKRGQNVTFRCDPISEHNRLYWYRQTLGQGPEFLTYFQNEAQLEKSRLLSDRFSAERPKGSFSTLEIQRTEQGDSAMYLCASSLRESRETQYFGPGTRLLVL.

This clonotype occurred many times. The rearrangement joins TRBV5-1 to TRBJ2-7; no firm D call. The V end was cut by 0 bases, the J end by 3 bases, with 13 bases between. CDR3 size: 15 residues. CDR1 SGHRS and CDR2 YFSETQ come from the germline V gene. The CDR3 loop reads CASSLDPGIVYEQYF. CDR3 nucleotides: TGCGCCAGCAGCTTGGATCCGGGCATCGTCTACGAGCAGTACTTC.

The rearrangement joins TRBV12-3 or TRBV12-4 to TRBJ2-3; 12 bases match TRBD2. There are 18 residues in the CDR3. The trim removed 2 bases at V and 1 base at J, leaving 7 bases unmatched. The CDR3 loop reads CASSLTASGGARTDTQYF. The DNA of the CDR3 is TGTGCCAGCAGTTTAACGGCTAGCGGGGGGGCCCGCACAGATACGCAGTATTTT.

This clonotype was detected only a few times. This rearrangement joins TRBV28 to TRBJ1-5; a weak D match, TRBD1 (5 bases). The V and J ends lost 4 bases and 5 bases respectively, with 18 bases between them. CDR1 is MDHEN, CDR2 SYDVKM, per germline. The CDR3 spans 16 residues. The CDR3 nucleotides are TGTGCCAGCAGTTCCCCCGGGGGGTTCCTTTATCAGCCCCAGCATTTT. Encoded protein: CASSSPGGFLYQPQHF.

In this sample, this clonotype turned up a few times. The rearrangement uses TRBV25-1 and TRBJ2-2; D remains ambiguous. The CDR3 runs to 11 residues. Germline loops: CDR1 MGHDK, CDR2 SYGVNS. V was trimmed by 7 bases and J by 8 bases, leaving 8 bases between them. The DNA for the CDR3 is TGTGCCAGCACCGACTGGGGGGAGCTGTTTTTT. It is translated as CASTDWGELFF. The whole variable domain, remainder taken from reference TRBV25-1 and TRBJ2-2, is EADIYQTPRYLVIGTGKKITLECSQTMGHDKMYWYQQDPGMELHLIHYSYGVNSTEKGDLSSESTVSRIRTEHFPLTLESARPSHTSQYLCASTDWGELFFGEGSRLTVL.

This clonotype was detected a few times. V usage is TRBV20-1 and J usage is TRBJ2-3; the D gene is possibly TRBD1 (5 bases). CDR3 length: 10 amino acids. V was shortened by 3 bases and J by 10 bases, with 8 bases between the two germline ends. The germline CDR1 and CDR2 sequences are DFQATT and SNEGSKA (reference sequence). The CDR3: CSASQGPQYF. In nucleotides, the CDR3 is TGCAGTGCTAGCCAGGGCCCGCAGTATTTT.